Listed here is a single T cell receptor beta chain. The antigen is undetermined. Replicate PCRs for sorted subsets used roughly 200 ng DNA; this equaled some 30,000 T cell genomes. Produced via immunoSEQ multiplex PCR; TCRdb's table is partial and in-frame only. Of 2.3 million or so clones in the sample, approximately 93% were seen once. This sample was taken from a study of shared clonotypes between healthy human individuals. General study points: Incompleteness in sorted-subset sequencing, despite large depth, was shown by rarefaction.

This CDR3 spans 14 amino acids. J was trimmed by 6 bases and V by 1 base; bases with no gene match: 6. CDR1 and CDR2 (germline): SGHKS, YYEKEE (reference sequence). The chain combines TRBV5-5 with TRBJ1-1, with 7 bases that match TRBD1. The clonotype was recovered from a man younger than 30 in good health. Some clones in this sample may be carry-over from other donors' samples. Sequenced: naive CD4+ T cells from PBMCs. The subset denotes: CD45RA+ positively selected. The CDR3, as DNA: TGTGCCAGCAGCTTGTTAGACAGGGTCCCTGAAGCTTTCTTT. It is translated as CASSLLDRVPEAFF.